This T cell receptor (beta chain) appears in the sequencing data of a study of cytomegalovirus exposure and HLA in healthy donors. At the level of the study: Both the 120 validation repertoires and the approximately 700 first-cohort repertoires used the same platform, as reported by a later analysis.

Broader study findings: In vitro checks showed that a few CMV-associated chains really do target CMV antigens.

J gave up 3 bases and V 1 base, and 8 bases lay outside the gene matches. CDR3 length: 16 amino acids. Germline CDR1 and CDR2: SGHNT and YYREEE (reference sequence). Generated by immunoSEQ multiplex PCR, the TCRdb table keeps only in-frame clones and is missing some. The table lists over 120,000 clones, around 90% of them singletons, with roughly 4.5% in the top ten. For this clone: The antigen is unknown.

The J gene is TRBJ2-7, the V gene TRBV5-4; 9 bases align to TRBD1. What was sequenced was PBMCs. This receptor was taken from a man younger than 30 in good health and CMV-seropositive. CDR3 sequence: CASSLNAGQGYYEQYF. DNA of the CDR3: TGTGCCAGCAGCTTGAATGCGGGACAGGGATACTACGAGCAGTACTTC.